The 9 T cell receptor beta chains in this list originate from one sample, sequenced in a study of cytomegalovirus exposure and HLA in healthy donors. The study ran its PCR with 60 Vbeta and 13 Jbeta primers. Produced via immunoSEQ multiplex PCR; TCRdb's table is partial and in-frame only. In the table there are roughly 120,000 clones, around 62% of which are singletons. The sequencing input was PBMCs. The receptor set was obtained from a woman in her thirties or forties in good health and CMV-seropositive.

In this sample, this clone turned up a few times. The V call is TRBV29-1, the J call TRBJ2-2; D not certain. V gave up 7 bases and J gave up 7 bases, with 16 bases separating them. The CDR3 is 13 amino acids. Per the germline V gene, CDR1 is SQVTM and CDR2 is ANQGSEA. The CDR3 here is CSALLTGDGELFF. In nucleotides, the CDR3 is TGCAGCGCTCTACTTACGGGTGACGGGGAGCTGTTTTTT.

The V and J genes are TRBV18 and TRBJ1-4; D is perhaps TRBD1 (6 bases). This CDR3 contains 15 residues. Germline CDR1 is KGHSH and CDR2 is LQKENI. Deletions cut 6 bases from V and 5 bases from J, with 16 bases between. The CDR3 loop is CASSPKQGLNEKLFF. The CDR3 DNA reads as TGTGCCAGCTCGCCTAAACAGGGATTGAATGAAAAACTGTTTTTT.

The rearrangement joins TRBV4-1 to TRBJ2-1, with 10 bases identical to TRBD2. The ends lost 3 bases at V and 7 bases at J; junction bases unmatched: 6. This CDR3 has 15 amino acids. Per germline, CDR1 MGHRA and CDR2 YSYEKL. The CDR3 region has the DNA TGCGCCAGCAGCCAGCCGGGACTAGCGAATAATGAGCAGTTCTTC. It translates to CASSQPGLANNEQFF.

The chain combines TRBV11-3 with TRBJ1-1, with a tentative D call TRBD1 (5 bases). Germline V CDR1 and CDR2: SGHNT, YENEEA. Trimming took off 5 bases at V and 5 bases at J, with 12 bases between the two ends. The CDR3 is made up of 13 amino acids. This CDR3 is CASSPQAGTEAFF. CDR3 DNA: TGTGCCAGCAGCCCGCAGGCAGGGACTGAAGCTTTCTTT.

The rearrangement joins TRBV7-6 to TRBJ1-4; TRBD1 matches 7 bases. The CDR3 contains 15 residues. Germline CDR1 and CDR2: SGHVS and FNYEAQ. V was pared by 2 bases and J by 8 bases, with 8 bases of the junction left unmatched. The CDR3, as DNA: TGTGCCAGCAGCTTAACAGGGGTGCAGGGGGAAAAACTGTTTTTT. This codes for CASSLTGVQGEKLFF. Drawing the rest from reference TRBV7-6 and TRBJ1-4, the complete variable domain is GAGVSQSPRYKVTKRGQDVALRCDPISGHVSLYWYRQALGQGPEFLTYFNYEAQQDKSGLPNDRFSAERPEGSISTLTIQRTEQRDSAMYRCASSLTGVQGEKLFFGSGTQLSVL.

This chain uses TRBV28 with TRBJ2-3; the match to TRBD2 covers 9 bases. Germline V CDR1 and CDR2: MDHEN, SYDVKM. The J segment lost 0 bases and the V segment lost 6 bases, leaving 1 base of the junction unmatched. The CDR3 length is 14 residues. DNA for the CDR3: TGTGCCAGCAGAGCGGGAGGCAGCACAGATACGCAGTATTTT. Its protein product is CASRAGGSTDTQYF.

This clone came up a few times. The rearrangement links TRBV4-3 to TRBJ1-4; 7 bases are a match to TRBD1. The CDR3 spans 16 residues. CDR1 and CDR2 (germline): LGHNA, YSLEER. V was clipped by 0 bases and J by 9 bases; unmatched bases: 10. The CDR3 region is CASSQDRAQGGKKLFF. CDR3 coding DNA: TGCGCCAGCAGCCAAGATAGGGCCCAGGGGGGCAAAAAACTGTTTTTT.

This clone was seen a handful of times. The rearrangement joins TRBV7-3 to TRBJ2-1, with 7 nucleotides matching TRBD2. Germline V gene data show CDR1 as SGHTA and CDR2 as FQGTGA. The CDR3 is made up of 17 amino acids. Unmatched junction bases numbered 14, after V lost 2 bases and J lost 7 bases. CDR3: CASSLGASGFNKNEQFF. CDR3 coding DNA: TGTGCCAGCAGCTTAGGCGCTAGCGGTTTCAACAAGAATGAGCAGTTCTTC.

The chain uses TRBV7-8 and TRBJ1-1, with a tentative D call TRBD1 (5 bases). Germline V gene lookup returns CDR1 SGHVS and CDR2 FQNEAQ. The CDR3 extends over 15 amino acids. Trimming cost V 6 bases and J 2 bases, with 16 bases left between them. The CDR3 loop reads CASRPVGQRNTEAFF. As DNA, the CDR3 is TGTGCCAGCAGGCCGGTGGGGCAGAGAAACACTGAAGCTTTCTTT.